A single sample is the source of the 15 T cell receptor beta chains below, sequenced in a study of cytomegalovirus exposure and HLA in healthy donors. Primers for the PCR totalled 60 Vbeta and 13 Jbeta. Sequencing was performed with immunoSEQ multiplex PCR; in TCRdb, only in-frame clones are kept and a portion is missing. The repertoire holds 100,000 to 150,000 clones, with 80% as singletons. Specimen: PBMCs. These receptors were collected from a man in his fifties or sixties in good health and CMV-seronegative.

The genes are TRBV15 and TRBJ2-5; 7 positions agree with TRBD2. This CDR3 is built from 15 residues. The germline gives CDR1 LNHNV, CDR2 YYDKDF (reference sequence). V dropped 5 bases and J dropped 2; count of bases not matched to a gene: 8. The CDR3 region has the DNA TGTGCCACCAGCTCTTACGGGACTATTCAAGAGACCCAGTACTTC. It codes for CATSSYGTIQETQYF.

The J gene is TRBJ1-4, the V gene TRBV2; D ambiguous. The CDR3 spans 11 residues. With 7 bases removed from V and 8 bases from J, the gap between germline ends came to 8 bases. Germline CDR1 reads SNHLY; CDR2 reads FYNNEI. Here the CDR3 reads CASTSREKLFF. DNA for the CDR3: TGTGCCAGCACGTCTAGGGAAAAACTGTTTTTT. Using reference TRBV2 and TRBJ1-4 for the parts outside the CDR3, the full variable domain is EPEVTQTPSHQVTQMGQEVILRCVPISNHLYFYWYRQILGQKVEFLVSFYNNEISEKSEIFDDQFSVERPDGSNFTLKIRSTKLEDSAMYFCASTSREKLFFGSGTQLSVL.

The chain joins TRBV29-1 to TRBJ2-2; D gene unclear. The CDR3 spans 14 residues. V lost 1 base and J lost 0, with 6 bases in between. Germline-derived CDR1 and CDR2 are SQVTM and ANQGSEA. The CDR3 DNA reads as TGCAGCGTTGAAGGGCGGCCGAACACCGGGGAGCTGTTTTTT. Its protein product is CSVEGRPNTGELFF.

The J gene is TRBJ2-6, the V gene TRBV28; the D gene is possibly TRBD2 (5 bases). The CDR3 extends over 15 amino acids. CDR1 and CDR2 from the germline V gene are MDHEN and SYDVKM. The V gene lost 8 bases and the J gene lost 0 bases, with 11 bases spanning the gap. CDR3 in amino acids: CASRRRNSGANVLTF. CDR3 bases: TGTGCCAGCCGCAGGAGGAACTCTGGGGCCAACGTCCTGACTTTC.

The chain recombines TRBV27 with TRBJ2-7, with 9 bases matching TRBD1. The J segment lost 5 bases and the V segment lost 7 bases, leaving 9 bases of the junction unmatched. The CDR3 has 14 residues. Germline CDR1 reads MNHEY; CDR2 reads SMNVEV (reference sequence). The CDR3 region is CASTSLGTGNEQYF. CDR3 nucleotides: TGTGCCAGCACCTCATTGGGGACAGGGAACGAGCAGTACTTC.

This clone showed up just once. The rearrangement uses TRBV4-1 and TRBJ2-1, with 7 bases aligning to TRBD2. The V and J ends lost 0 bases and 0 bases, in that order; junction bases with no gene match: 2. Germline CDR1 and CDR2: MGHRA and YSYEKL. There are 16 residues in the CDR3. CDR3 coding DNA: TGCGCCAGCAGCCAAGAGGGCGGGAGCTCCTACAATGAGCAGTTCTTC. It codes for CASSQEGGSSYNEQFF.

The chain has TRBV6-5 and TRBJ1-2; 9 nucleotides agree with TRBD1. Germline V gene sequence: CDR1 MNHEY, CDR2 SVGAGI. With 6 bases clipped from V and 8 bases from J, the junction kept 13 bases outside the gene matches. CDR3 length: 15 residues. This CDR3 is CASRRNRGQVLGYTF. The CDR3 nucleotides are TGTGCCAGCAGGCGTAACAGGGGGCAGGTACTCGGCTACACCTTC.

The chain is built from TRBV9 and TRBJ2-6; the D gene is possibly TRBD2 (6 bases). This CDR3 is built from 17 residues. V lost 1 base and J lost 4, with 15 bases in between. In germline, CDR1 is SGDLS, CDR2 YYNGEE. CDR3 sequence reads: CASSVWDSVGGANVLTF. The DNA of the CDR3 is TGTGCCAGCAGCGTATGGGACTCCGTCGGGGGGGCCAACGTCCTGACTTTC.

The chain uses TRBV9 and TRBJ2-3; D call uncertain. Germline V gives CDR1 SGDLS, CDR2 YYNGEE. CDR3 size: 13 residues. Trimming removed 4 bases at V and 4 bases at J, with 10 bases between. Here the CDR3 reads CASSLGLADTQYF. CDR3 DNA: TGTGCCAGCAGCCTGGGCCTTGCAGATACGCAGTATTTT.

This chain uses TRBV28 with TRBJ1-4; D is perhaps TRBD1 (6 bases). V shed 3 bases and J shed 4 bases, with 15 bases lying between them. CDR1 is MDHEN, CDR2 SYDVKM, per germline. The CDR3 length is 16 residues. The CDR3 DNA reads as TGTGCCAGCAGTTTGTTCGGGGGGCGAGGTAATGAAAAACTGTTTTTT. Its protein is CASSLFGGRGNEKLFF.

This clone was counted between two and nine times. The chain recombines TRBV11-3 with TRBJ2-2, with D perhaps matching TRBD2 (5 bases). Germline V CDR1 and CDR2: SGHNT, YENEEA. The CDR3 has 14 amino acids. V was clipped by 9 bases and J by 0 bases, with 11 bases between them. CDR3 coding DNA: TGTGCCAGTGGCCTAGCAGCGAACACCGGGGAGCTGTTTTTT. This sequence encodes CASGLAANTGELFF.

This chain joins TRBV9 and TRBJ1-1; D is unresolved. Trimming left V 4 bases short and J 4 bases short, with 14 bases between. The CDR3 runs 14 residues. Germline V CDR1 and CDR2: SGDLS, YYNGEE. The CDR3 reads CASSQQMQGTEAFF. For the CDR3, the DNA is TGTGCCAGCAGCCAACAGATGCAAGGCACTGAAGCTTTCTTT. Full variable domain (outside the CDR3, taken from reference TRBV9 and TRBJ1-1): DSGVTQTPKHLITATGQRVTLRCSPRSGDLSVYWYQQSLDQGLQFLIQYYNGEERAKGNILERFSAQQFPDLHSELNLSSLELGDSALYFCASSQQMQGTEAFFGQGTRLTVV.

This clone was detected only once. V gene TRBV5-5 combines with J gene TRBJ2-2, with D tentatively TRBD2 (6 bases). This CDR3 contains 16 residues. CDR1 is SGHKS, CDR2 YYEKEE, per germline (reference sequence). Trimming pared 1 base from V and 3 bases from J, leaving 13 bases between. The CDR3 is CASSLWASAHTGELFF. In DNA, the CDR3 is TGTGCCAGCAGCTTGTGGGCTAGCGCCCACACCGGGGAGCTGTTTTTT.

The genes are TRBV7-2 and TRBJ2-5, with 9 bases aligning to TRBD2. The trim removed 4 bases at V and 5 bases at J, leaving 11 bases unmatched. CDR3 length: 16 residues. Per germline, CDR1 SGHTA and CDR2 FQGNSA. The CDR3 DNA follows: TGTGCCAGCAGCTCCTCCCCGGGACTAGCTCTGGAGACCCAGTACTTC. Amino acids: CASSSSPGLALETQYF.

The rearrangement uses TRBV5-8 and TRBJ2-3; 16 bases fit TRBD2. Losses at the gene ends were 4 bases for V and 2 bases for J; bases not matched to a gene: 7. CDR3 size: 18 residues. From germline, CDR1 is SGHTS and CDR2 YDEGEE. In DNA form, the CDR3 reads TGTGCCAGCAGCATGGGACTAGCGGGAGGGCCCGTCACAGATACGCAGTATTTT. Translation: CASSMGLAGGPVTDTQYF.